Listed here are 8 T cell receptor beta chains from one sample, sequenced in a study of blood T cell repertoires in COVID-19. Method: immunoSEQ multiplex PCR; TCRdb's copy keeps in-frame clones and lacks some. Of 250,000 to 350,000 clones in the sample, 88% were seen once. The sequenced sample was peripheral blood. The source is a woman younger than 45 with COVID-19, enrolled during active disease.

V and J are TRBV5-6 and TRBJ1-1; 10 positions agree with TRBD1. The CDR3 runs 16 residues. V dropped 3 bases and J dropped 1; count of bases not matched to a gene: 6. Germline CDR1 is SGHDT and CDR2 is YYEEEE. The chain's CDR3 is CASSWGTGAANTEAFF. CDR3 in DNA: TGTGCCAGCAGCTGGGGGACAGGGGCTGCGAACACTGAAGCTTTCTTT.

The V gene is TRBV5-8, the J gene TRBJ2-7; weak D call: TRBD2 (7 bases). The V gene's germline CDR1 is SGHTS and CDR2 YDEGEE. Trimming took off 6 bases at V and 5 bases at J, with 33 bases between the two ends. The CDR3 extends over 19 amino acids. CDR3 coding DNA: TGTGCCAGCATTCAGACATGGGGGGGGCGAGGAGCCGCTCACCACGAGCAGTACTTC. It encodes CASIQTWGGRGAAHHEQYF.

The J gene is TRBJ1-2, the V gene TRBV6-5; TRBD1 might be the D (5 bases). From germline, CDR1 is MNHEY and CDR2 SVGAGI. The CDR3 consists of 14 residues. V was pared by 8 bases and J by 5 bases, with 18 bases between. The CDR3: CASGAQGIPYGYTF. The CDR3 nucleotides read TGTGCCAGCGGGGCTCAAGGGATCCCATATGGCTACACCTTC.

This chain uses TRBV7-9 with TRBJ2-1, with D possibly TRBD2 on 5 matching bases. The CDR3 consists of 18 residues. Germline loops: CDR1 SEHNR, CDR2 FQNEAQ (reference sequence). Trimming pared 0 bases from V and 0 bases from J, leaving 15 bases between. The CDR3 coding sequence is TGTGCCAGCAGCTTAGCGCGGGCGGACCTAAGCTCCTACAATGAGCAGTTCTTC. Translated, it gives CASSLARADLSSYNEQFF.

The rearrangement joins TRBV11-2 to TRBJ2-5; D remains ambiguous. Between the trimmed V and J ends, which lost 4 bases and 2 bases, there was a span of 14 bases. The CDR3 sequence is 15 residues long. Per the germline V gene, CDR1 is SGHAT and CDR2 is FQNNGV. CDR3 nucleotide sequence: TGTGCCAGCAGCTCCCTAGGTGGAATACAAGAGACCCAGTACTTC. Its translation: CASSSLGGIQETQYF.

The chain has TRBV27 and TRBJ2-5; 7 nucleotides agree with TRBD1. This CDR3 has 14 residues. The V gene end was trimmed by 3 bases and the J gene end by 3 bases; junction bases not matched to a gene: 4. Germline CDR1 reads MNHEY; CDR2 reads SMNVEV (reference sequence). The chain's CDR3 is CASSFKDREETQYF. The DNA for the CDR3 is TGTGCCAGCAGTTTTAAAGACAGGGAAGAGACCCAGTACTTC.

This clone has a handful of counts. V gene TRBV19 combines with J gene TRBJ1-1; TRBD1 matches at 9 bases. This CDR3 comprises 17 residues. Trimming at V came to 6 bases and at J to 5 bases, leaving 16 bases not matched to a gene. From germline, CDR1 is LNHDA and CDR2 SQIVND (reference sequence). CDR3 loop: CASSHSRDRARGTEAFF. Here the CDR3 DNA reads TGTGCCAGTAGCCACTCCAGGGACAGGGCCAGGGGAACTGAAGCTTTCTTT.

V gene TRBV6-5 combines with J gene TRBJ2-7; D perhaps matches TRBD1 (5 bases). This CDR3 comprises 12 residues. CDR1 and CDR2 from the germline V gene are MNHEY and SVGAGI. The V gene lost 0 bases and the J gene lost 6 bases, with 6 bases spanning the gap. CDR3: CASSYSQGEQYF. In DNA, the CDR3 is TGTGCCAGCAGTTACTCCCAGGGCGAGCAGTACTTC.